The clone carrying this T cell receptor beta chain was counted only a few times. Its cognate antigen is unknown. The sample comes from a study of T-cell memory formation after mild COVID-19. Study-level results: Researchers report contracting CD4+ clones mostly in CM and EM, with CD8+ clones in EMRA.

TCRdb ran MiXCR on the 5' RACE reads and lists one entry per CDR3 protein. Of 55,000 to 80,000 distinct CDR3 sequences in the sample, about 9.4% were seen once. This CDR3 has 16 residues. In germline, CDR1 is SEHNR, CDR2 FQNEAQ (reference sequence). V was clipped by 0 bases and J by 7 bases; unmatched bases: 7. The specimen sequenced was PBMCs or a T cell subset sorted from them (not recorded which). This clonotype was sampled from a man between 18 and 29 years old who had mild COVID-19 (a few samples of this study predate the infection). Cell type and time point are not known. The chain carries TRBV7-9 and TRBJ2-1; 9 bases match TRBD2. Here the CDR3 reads CASSLARGGAGNEQFF. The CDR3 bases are TGTGCCAGCAGCTTAGCCCGCGGGGGGGCCGGTAATGAGCAGTTCTTC.